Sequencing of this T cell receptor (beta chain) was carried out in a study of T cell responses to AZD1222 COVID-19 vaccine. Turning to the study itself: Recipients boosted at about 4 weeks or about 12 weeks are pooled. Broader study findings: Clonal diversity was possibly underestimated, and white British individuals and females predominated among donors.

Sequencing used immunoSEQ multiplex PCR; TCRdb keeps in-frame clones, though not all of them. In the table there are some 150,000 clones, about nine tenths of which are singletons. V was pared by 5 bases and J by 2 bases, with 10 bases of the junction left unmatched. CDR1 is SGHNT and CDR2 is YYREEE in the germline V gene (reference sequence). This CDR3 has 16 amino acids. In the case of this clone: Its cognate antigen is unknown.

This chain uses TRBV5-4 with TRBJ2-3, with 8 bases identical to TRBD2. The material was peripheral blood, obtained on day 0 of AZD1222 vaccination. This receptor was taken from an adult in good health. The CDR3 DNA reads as TGTGCCAGCAGACTAGGCCTAGCGGGCACCACAGATACGCAGTATTTT. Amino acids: CASRLGLAGTTDTQYF.